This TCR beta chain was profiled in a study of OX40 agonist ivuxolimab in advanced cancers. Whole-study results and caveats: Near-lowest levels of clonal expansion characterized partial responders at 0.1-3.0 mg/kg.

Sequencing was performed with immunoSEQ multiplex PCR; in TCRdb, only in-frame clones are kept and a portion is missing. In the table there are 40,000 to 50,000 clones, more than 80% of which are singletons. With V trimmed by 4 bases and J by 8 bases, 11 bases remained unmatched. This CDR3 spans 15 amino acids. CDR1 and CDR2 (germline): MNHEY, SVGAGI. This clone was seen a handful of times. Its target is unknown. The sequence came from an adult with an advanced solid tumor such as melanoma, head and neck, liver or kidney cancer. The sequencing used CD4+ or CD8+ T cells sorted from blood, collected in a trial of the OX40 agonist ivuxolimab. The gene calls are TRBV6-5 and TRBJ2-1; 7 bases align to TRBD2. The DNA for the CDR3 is TGTGCCAGCAGTTTCGCAGCGGGGTATCGGGATGAGCAGTTCTTC. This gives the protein CASSFAAGYRDEQFF.